The rows below give T cell receptor beta chains drawn from one sample of a study of T-cell reconstitution after alpha-beta-depleted transplantation in children. MiXCR, run by TCRdb on the PCR reads, gives a single entry per CDR3 protein. The table shows 700,000 or so distinct CDR3 sequences, with roughly 14% occurring only once. The sequenced sample was PBMCs, obtained before TCRalphabeta/CD19-depleted stem cell transplant. The receptors originated from a girl aged 2-9 years with congenital amegakaryocytic thrombocytopenia, due to receive a stem cell transplant. Both conserved end residues are part of each CDR3. The D gene is left open where the match is weak. A clone size is listed for some rows: how often the clone was seen (once, few, many), or a class if it is expanded.

clone_size	d_call	v_call	j_call	cdr3_nt	cdr3_aa
-	TRBD2	TRBV3-1	TRBJ2-7	TGTGCCAGCAGCAACTCTCGACTAGCGGGAACCTACGAGCAGTACTTC	CASSNSRLAGTYEQYF
few	-	TRBV5-1	TRBJ2-7	TGCGCCAGCAGCTTTACGCCCCTCCCTGGCTACGAGCAGTACTTC	CASSFTPLPGYEQYF
-	-	TRBV20-1	TRBJ2-2	TGCAGTGCTAGAGATTTGAAGAGGAACACCGGGGAGCTGTTTTTT	CSARDLKRNTGELFF
few	-	TRBV5-1	TRBJ2-5	TGCGCCAGCAGCTTTCGGGATAGTGGAGAGACCCAGTACTTC	CASSFRDSGETQYF
many	-	TRBV20-1	TRBJ1-4	TGCAGTGCTACTTTCTACAGGGCCTTCCATGAAAAACTGTTTTTT	CSATFYRAFHEKLFF
many	-	TRBV5-8	TRBJ2-5	TGTGCCAGCAGCTGGGGGACCAACTTATTGAAAGAGACCCAGTACTTC	CASSWGTNLLKETQYF
-	-	TRBV25-1	TRBJ2-2	TGTGCCAGCAGGAGGCCCGGCCAGCACACCGGGGAGCTGTTTTTT	CASRRPGQHTGELFF
many	-	TRBV20-1	TRBJ2-1	TGCAGTGCTAGAGATCTCAGGAGTTACGGCGGGCGTTTGAGCTCCTACAATGAGCAGTTCTTC	CSARDLRSYGGRLSSYNEQFF
few	-	TRBV12-3/TRBV12-4	TRBJ2-1	TGTGCCAGCAATTTTTCGCCAGACTCCTACAATGAGCAGTTCTTC	CASNFSPDSYNEQFF
-	-	TRBV7-6	TRBJ1-4	TGTGCCAGCAGCCCCCGGAACCCAACTAATGAAAAACTGTTTTTT	CASSPRNPTNEKLFF
-	TRBD2	TRBV10-3	TRBJ2-2	TGTGCCATCAGACCGGGACTAGCGGGACGTCAGACCGGGGAGCTGTTTTTT	CAIRPGLAGRQTGELFF
-	-	TRBV11-2	TRBJ2-7	TGTGCCAGCAGCCAAACCGCCGGGGAGGACCCCTACGAGCAGTACTTC	CASSQTAGEDPYEQYF